The sequence of this T cell receptor beta chain was determined in a study of blood T cell repertoires in COVID-19 (TCRdb year 2020). As for the study more broadly: Samples covering the acute and convalescent phases of COVID-19 were provided by collaborators in the United States, Italy and Spain. Deeply sampled blood TCRbeta repertoires from subjects exposed to, actively infected with, or recovered from COVID-19 were included in the dataset. Where HLA class I and class II types were available, the types were taken from metadata supplied by the sample provider, not from assay-based typing. A de-identified subject ID, COVID-19 status, age in years and sex were almost always included in the sample metadata. A freely available public database, intended as a resource for researchers studying the immune response to SARS-CoV-2, is where the repertoires were released. The samples were drawn from the first 160 participants of the ongoing ImmuneRACE study and from about 1,200 subjects provided by 6 global collaborators. The prospective study material was composed of cDNA or gDNA derived from T cells, B-cell-depleted T cells, or PBMCs.

TCRbeta CDR3 regions were amplified from genomic DNA using the immunoSEQ Assay, a bias-controlled multiplex PCR. The source study handled its data this way. The number of nucleated cells in each sample was estimated by amplification of reference gene primers within the assay. To quantify the absolute abundance of each unique TCRbeta CDR3 rearrangement, sequence reads were collapsed and filtered. For each sample, productive Simpson clonality was calculated by taking the square root of Simpson's diversity index across productive rearrangements. Entries here come from immuneACCESS through TCRdb and include only in-frame sequences with V and J called. Some clones fail to appear in such tables; in the studies checked, an unresolved V gene covers under half of the shortfall, and the cause of the remainder is unknown. The DNA was the basis for D and trimming; V, J and clone size are from that table. This sample gives about 370,000 clones in total; around 87% of them show up just once. Around 1% of the sample lies in the top ten.

In the prospective study, participants were about 18 to 95 years old, resided in about two dozen geographic areas of the United States, and were enrolled through a virtual design. In the prospective study, participants were assigned to cohorts based on the clinical history participants reported in a screening survey and a study questionnaire. ImmuneRACE Cohort 3 recovered participants were defined by two consecutive negative NP/OP PCR tests, healthcare professional clearance, or symptom resolution. In the prospective study, whole blood, serum and a nasopharyngeal or oropharyngeal swab were collected from each participant by mobile phlebotomists. Additional blood draws and questionnaires over an approximately two-month period could optionally be provided by prospective study participants. Before DNA extraction, prospective study blood samples were shipped either frozen or at room temperature. Relative to germline, V is 4 bases shorter and J is 0 bases shorter, with 7 bases between their ends. The CDR3 contains 13 residues, cysteine and phenylalanine counted. Kept here is only the CDR3 DNA, which spans 39 bases and is read in frame from base 1. The germline V gene supplies CDR1 SQVTM and CDR2 ANQGSEA.

What the authors observed across the whole study: Clinical and demographic metadata were provided uncurated, with the amount varying by source and participant.

Concerning this clone: The antigen it recognizes is unknown. Base qualities are missing; no much larger clone stands one base away.

The chain is encoded by TRBV29-1 joined to TRBJ2-1; TRBD1 is a weak D gene call, 5 bases matching. The specimen sequenced was PBMCs or T cells enriched from blood (not recorded which). The receptor was isolated from a young man who had recovered from COVID-19. The base sequence is TGCAGCGTTGGACAGAGCTCCTACAATGAGCAGTTCTTC. It translates to CSVGQSSYNEQFF.